The rows below give T cell receptor beta chains drawn from one sample of a study of cytomegalovirus exposure and HLA in healthy donors. Method: immunoSEQ multiplex PCR; TCRdb's copy keeps in-frame clones and lacks some. The sample records 150,000 to 200,000 clones, around 77% being singletons. Source material: PBMCs. The receptors shown here come from a woman in her thirties in good health and CMV-seronegative. CDR3s include the opening cysteine and the closing phenylalanine or tryptophan. Each record gives: clone size, V gene, J gene, D gene, CDR3 DNA, CDR3 protein. A D gene is named only where the DNA matches it firmly. Clone size is not always given. Where it is, it says once, few, many or a class for expanded clones.

abundance: -; v_gene: TRBV9; j_gene: TRBJ1-2; d_gene: -; CDR3nt: TGTGCCAGCAGCGCCCGGGCGCAAGGGGACTATGGCTACACCTTC; CDR3aa: CASSARAQGDYGYTF
abundance: -; v_gene: TRBV30; j_gene: TRBJ1-6; d_gene: -; CDR3nt: TGTGCCTTGGGCTATGGTCTTCGAAATTCACCCCTCCACTTT; CDR3aa: CALGYGLRNSPLHF
abundance: -; v_gene: TRBV18; j_gene: TRBJ2-7; d_gene: -; CDR3nt: TGTGCCAGCTCACCACCTGGGGTAACGGAGGGTTACGAGCAGTACTTC; CDR3aa: CASSPPGVTEGYEQYF
abundance: -; v_gene: TRBV9; j_gene: TRBJ1-5; d_gene: -; CDR3nt: TGTGCCAGCAGCGTAGTAAGACAGAGCCACAATCAGCCCCAGCATTTT; CDR3aa: CASSVVRQSHNQPQHF
abundance: -; v_gene: TRBV7-2; j_gene: TRBJ2-7; d_gene: TRBD1; CDR3nt: TGTGCCAGCAGCCCCCCCACGGGACAGGGTAAAATCCTCTACGAGCAGTACTTC; CDR3aa: CASSPPTGQGKILYEQYF
abundance: -; v_gene: TRBV18; j_gene: TRBJ2-1; d_gene: TRBD2; CDR3nt: TGTGCCAGCTCACAGGTACTAGCGGAGACCTACAATGAGCAGTTCTTC; CDR3aa: CASSQVLAETYNEQFF
abundance: -; v_gene: TRBV19; j_gene: TRBJ2-1; d_gene: TRBD2; CDR3nt: TGTGCCACCGGAAATCGGGGGGTCTCCTACAATGAGCAGTTCTTC; CDR3aa: CATGNRGVSYNEQFF
abundance: -; v_gene: TRBV15; j_gene: TRBJ1-2; d_gene: -; CDR3nt: TGTGCCACCAGCAGAGATCTTCAGGTCACAACACCGGGCTACACCTTC; CDR3aa: CATSRDLQVTTPGYTF
abundance: -; v_gene: TRBV13; j_gene: TRBJ2-7; d_gene: TRBD1; CDR3nt: TGTGCCAGCAGCTTCGGACAGGGGGCTTCGGGCGAGCAGTACTTC; CDR3aa: CASSFGQGASGEQYF
abundance: -; v_gene: TRBV6-6; j_gene: TRBJ1-5; d_gene: TRBD1; CDR3nt: TGTGCCAGCAGCCGGACAGGGGGCGGTCAGCCCCAGCATTTT; CDR3aa: CASSRTGGGQPQHF
abundance: -; v_gene: TRBV18; j_gene: TRBJ1-1; d_gene: -; CDR3nt: TGTGCCAGCTCACCAGGGGCAACTGAAGCTTTCTTT; CDR3aa: CASSPGATEAFF
abundance: few; v_gene: TRBV27; j_gene: TRBJ2-7; d_gene: TRBD2; CDR3nt: TGTGCCAGCAGTTTCCGGGCCGGACTAGCAATGCCAAGAATATACGAGCAGTACTTC; CDR3aa: CASSFRAGLAMPRIYEQYF
abundance: -; v_gene: TRBV30; j_gene: TRBJ2-3; d_gene: -; CDR3nt: TGTGCCTGGAGTGGAGGAAGCACAGATACGCAGTATTTT; CDR3aa: CAWSGGSTDTQYF
abundance: -; v_gene: TRBV30; j_gene: TRBJ2-3; d_gene: -; CDR3nt: TGTGCCTGGAGTCCGGGCACAGATACGCAGTATTTT; CDR3aa: CAWSPGTDTQYF
abundance: -; v_gene: TRBV7-3; j_gene: TRBJ1-1; d_gene: -; CDR3nt: TGTGCCAGCAGCTTATACAGAAACACTGAAGCTTTCTTT; CDR3aa: CASSLYRNTEAFF
abundance: -; v_gene: TRBV25-1; j_gene: TRBJ2-7; d_gene: TRBD1; CDR3nt: TGTGCCAGCAGCAGGGGGACGGACGAGCAGTACTTC; CDR3aa: CASSRGTDEQYF
abundance: -; v_gene: TRBV27; j_gene: TRBJ1-2; d_gene: -; CDR3nt: TGTGCCAGCAGTTTAGGACCGACAGTCTATGGCTACACCTTC; CDR3aa: CASSLGPTVYGYTF
abundance: -; v_gene: TRBV5-1; j_gene: TRBJ2-4; d_gene: -; CDR3nt: TGCGCCAGCAGCTTGGACGGAGCCAAAAACATTCAGTACTTC; CDR3aa: CASSLDGAKNIQYF
abundance: -; v_gene: TRBV6-1; j_gene: TRBJ2-1; d_gene: TRBD2; CDR3nt: TGTGCCAGCAGTGTGCGGGGGGCGTACAATGAGCAGTTCTTC; CDR3aa: CASSVRGAYNEQFF
abundance: few; v_gene: TRBV9; j_gene: TRBJ2-5; d_gene: -; CDR3nt: TGTGCCAGCAGCGAAAAAGGGGCGAAGGGGGAGACCCAGTACTTC; CDR3aa: CASSEKGAKGETQYF
abundance: -; v_gene: TRBV29-1; j_gene: TRBJ2-7; d_gene: TRBD1; CDR3nt: TGCAGCGTCGCAGGGGGCGAATCCTACGAGCAGTACTTC; CDR3aa: CSVAGGESYEQYF
abundance: once; v_gene: TRBV7-2; j_gene: TRBJ2-5; d_gene: TRBD1; CDR3nt: TGTGCCAGCAGCCACCGACAGGGGGGCGCACAAGAGACCCAGTACTTC; CDR3aa: CASSHRQGGAQETQYF
abundance: -; v_gene: TRBV4-2; j_gene: TRBJ2-7; d_gene: TRBD2; CDR3nt: TGTGCCAGCAGCCCGACGGGCCGCGGGAGTAACCACGAGCAGTACTTC; CDR3aa: CASSPTGRGSNHEQYF
abundance: -; v_gene: TRBV5-1; j_gene: TRBJ2-2; d_gene: TRBD2; CDR3nt: TGCGCCAGCAGCTTGAGGCCGGGAGGGCCGGCCGGGGAGCTGTTTTTT; CDR3aa: CASSLRPGGPAGELFF
abundance: -; v_gene: TRBV27; j_gene: TRBJ2-7; d_gene: -; CDR3nt: TGTGCCAGCAGTAACCTGGGGGGGGCCGAGCAGTACTTC; CDR3aa: CASSNLGGAEQYF
abundance: -; v_gene: TRBV5-1; j_gene: TRBJ1-1; d_gene: -; CDR3nt: TGCGCCAGCAGCTTGGGAGGAGGAACAGCCAGGAACACTGAAGCTTTCTTT; CDR3aa: CASSLGGGTARNTEAFF
abundance: -; v_gene: TRBV5-4; j_gene: TRBJ1-2; d_gene: -; CDR3nt: TGTGCCAGCGGTACAGCTAACTATGGCTACACCTTC; CDR3aa: CASGTANYGYTF
abundance: -; v_gene: TRBV9; j_gene: TRBJ2-1; d_gene: TRBD2; CDR3nt: TGTGCCAGCAGCTCCGGGGGGAGCTCCTACAATGAGCAGTTCTTC; CDR3aa: CASSSGGSSYNEQFF
abundance: -; v_gene: TRBV28; j_gene: TRBJ2-1; d_gene: TRBD2; CDR3nt: TGTGCCAGCAAAAGTCTTGATTTGGGGGAGGGCGTTGAGCAGTTCTTC; CDR3aa: CASKSLDLGEGVEQFF
abundance: -; v_gene: TRBV30; j_gene: TRBJ1-1; d_gene: TRBD1; CDR3nt: TGTGCCTGGACCAAACAGGGGGGAACTGAAGCTTTCTTT; CDR3aa: CAWTKQGGTEAFF
abundance: -; v_gene: TRBV6-1; j_gene: TRBJ2-7; d_gene: -; CDR3nt: TGTGCCAGCAGTGGCGACAGCTACGAGCAGTACTTC; CDR3aa: CASSGDSYEQYF
abundance: -; v_gene: TRBV27; j_gene: TRBJ2-1; d_gene: -; CDR3nt: TGTGCCAGCAGTTTAAGGACAGCTTCCTACAATGAGCAGTTCTTC; CDR3aa: CASSLRTASYNEQFF
abundance: few; v_gene: TRBV27; j_gene: TRBJ1-5; d_gene: -; CDR3nt: TGTGCCAGCAGTTTTCAGACAACAGGTATCCCCCAGCATTTT; CDR3aa: CASSFQTTGIPQHF
abundance: few; v_gene: TRBV27; j_gene: TRBJ1-1; d_gene: -; CDR3nt: TGTGCCAGCAGTACTCCACAGGGCGGGCCGAACACTGAAGCTTTCTTT; CDR3aa: CASSTPQGGPNTEAFF
abundance: -; v_gene: TRBV5-1; j_gene: TRBJ2-7; d_gene: -; CDR3nt: TGCGCCAGCAGCTTTAGCCGGGACACGGAAGGCGACGAGCAGTACTTC; CDR3aa: CASSFSRDTEGDEQYF
abundance: -; v_gene: TRBV5-6; j_gene: TRBJ2-7; d_gene: -; CDR3nt: TGTGCCAGCAGCTTGGTCGACAAAACCTACGAGCAGTACTTC; CDR3aa: CASSLVDKTYEQYF
abundance: -; v_gene: TRBV5-5; j_gene: TRBJ1-1; d_gene: TRBD1; CDR3nt: TGTGCCAGCAGCTGGGACAGGGATACTGAAGCTTTCTTT; CDR3aa: CASSWDRDTEAFF
abundance: once; v_gene: TRBV15; j_gene: TRBJ2-3; d_gene: -; CDR3nt: TGTGCCACCAGCAGAGCTCAGAACACAGATACGCAGTATTTT; CDR3aa: CATSRAQNTDTQYF
abundance: few; v_gene: TRBV19; j_gene: TRBJ1-2; d_gene: TRBD1; CDR3nt: TGTGCCAGTAGGCGTGGCACAGGGGGTAACTATGGCTACACCTTC; CDR3aa: CASRRGTGGNYGYTF
abundance: -; v_gene: TRBV19; j_gene: TRBJ2-2; d_gene: TRBD2; CDR3nt: TGTGCCACCAAACTAGCGGGAGGAATCACCGGGGAGCTGTTTTTT; CDR3aa: CATKLAGGITGELFF
abundance: -; v_gene: TRBV9; j_gene: TRBJ1-2; d_gene: TRBD1; CDR3nt: TGTGCCAGCAGCGTATCGCGGGGACAGGGCAACTATGGCTACACCTTC; CDR3aa: CASSVSRGQGNYGYTF